This is a list of T cell receptor beta chains from one sample in a study of blood T cell repertoires in COVID-19. The method was immunoSEQ multiplex PCR; TCRdb's version includes in-frame clones alone and lacks a portion of them. The sample lists a few hundred thousand clones; over 75% were seen once. Material: PBMCs or T cells enriched from blood (not recorded which). The receptors originated from a woman aged 45-65 years who had recovered from COVID-19. The conserved cysteine and the conserved F or W are not part of the CDR3 here.

TRBV6-5 14 ASSSGTVLPYNEQF
TRBV19 14 ASSIPLGGFNYGYT
TRBV7-3 11 ASGTHPTDTQY
TRBV2 17 ASSAARGTRASGANVLT
TRBV5-1 13 ASSVAGTGNEKLF
TRBV28 10 ASNSGGTEAF
TRBV4-1 18 ASSQFSINLDRTNTGELF
TRBV19 13 ASQPLGGQANTQY
TRBV9 12 ASSPAGSFYEQY
TRBV5-5 12 ASSPGGGSYEQY
TRBV28 15 ASGYGTSGGDTDTQY
TRBV6-5 11 ATAGRSNSPLH
TRBV27 15 ASSRATSQKAYNEQF
TRBV9 13 ASTREAGPTDTQY
TRBV7-2 11 ASSLSGSYEQY
TRBV6-4 12 ASGLTWEGYGYT
TRBV5-1 13 ASSADRIGYEKLF
TRBV27 13 ASSPGTLLIDEQF
TRBV5-5 12 ASSQTGDHEKLF
TRBV2 11 AGRWAGNQPQH
TRBV19 13 ASSVGTGSNYGYT